One and the same sample provided the 3 T cell receptor beta chains below, sequenced in a study of T cells in Graves' hyperthyroidism and ophthalmopathy. Using RNA transcripts as the source, TCR beta CDR3 regions were amplified. The study used the HTBI primer set for a first-round RT-PCR of the TCR CDR3. One entry per CDR3 protein results from TCRdb running MiXCR on the multiplex PCR reads. The data contain 620,000 or so distinct CDR3 sequences, 13% to 15% of them singletons. Sequencing was performed on blood. The receptor set was obtained from a woman aged 45-65 years with Graves' ophthalmopathy.

This clonotype was observed at least ten times. The rearrangement joins TRBV7-9 to TRBJ2-7, with TRBD2 matching over 8 bases. The CDR3 has 16 amino acids. From germline, CDR1 is SEHNR and CDR2 FQNEAQ (reference sequence). Losses at the gene ends were 5 bases for V and 0 bases for J; bases not matched to a gene: 9. The CDR3 nucleotides are TGTGCCAGCAGCGGGCCGACTAGCGAACTCTCCTACGAGCAGTACTTC. It specifies CASSGPTSELSYEQYF.

This clonotype was detected a few times. The chain couples TRBV19 to TRBJ2-2, with D perhaps TRBD2 (5 bases). The CDR3 length is 14 residues. Trimming shortened V by 3 bases and J by 4 bases, and 9 bases separated the two germline ends. CDR1 LNHDA and CDR2 SQIVND come from the germline V gene (reference sequence). CDR3 loop: CASSIGLTTGELFF. The DNA for the CDR3 is TGTGCCAGTAGTATTGGACTTACCACCGGGGAGCTGTTTTTT.

This clonotype was seen more than once but under ten times. V is TRBV20-1 and J is TRBJ1-4, with unresolved D. With 1 base removed from V and 8 bases from J, the gap between germline ends came to 17 bases. The CDR3 length is 15 residues. The germline gives CDR1 DFQATT, CDR2 SNEGSKA (reference sequence). In DNA, the CDR3 is TGCAGTGCTAGAGCCTGGGGAGGTTTGGGCGAAAAACTGTTTTTT. Protein product: CSARAWGGLGEKLFF.